This T cell receptor beta chain was sequenced in a study of human T cells and chemical hapten exposure. Study summary: Sensitization was performed using 2% DPC on a 2 cm by 2 cm upper inner arm skin site. Overall study findings and caveats: There was no change with DPC sensitization in TCRs above 1 in 1000 frequency.

This clonotype was counted at least ten times. The target antigen is unknown. TCRdb re-derived calls from the RACE reads in MiXCR, one entry per CDR3 protein. The sample gives around 130,000 distinct CDR3 sequences, about 10% of which show up once; 2% to 2.5% is in the top ten. V was clipped by 7 bases and J by 4 bases, with 10 bases between them. There are 12 residues in the CDR3. Time point reported: patch test 3, about 24 weeks after DPC sensitization. Sample treatment: therapeutic diphenylcyclopropenone sensitization with weekly scalp DPC. Here the sequenced sample was whole blood, taken in connection with sensitization to the hapten diphenylcyclopropenone (DPC). The chain links TRBV12-3 or TRBV12-4 to TRBJ1-1; D gene unclear. The clonotype originates from a woman between 50 and 59 years old with alopecia areata. Some clones in this sample may be carry-over from other donors' samples. CDR3 coding DNA: TGTGCCAGCAACCTAAGAGGCACTGAAGCTTTCTTT. Translating it yields CASNLRGTEAFF.